This paragraph covers one T cell receptor beta chain sequence. Antigen: not known. This table comes from immunoSEQ multiplex PCR, and its TCRdb copy is limited to in-frame clones, with some not included. This table holds about 67,000 clones, about three quarters found once. These data originate in a study of memory CD4+ T cells and cytomegalovirus serostatus. Study conclusions and caveats: CMV serostatus prediction reached median AUC approximately 0.96, or 0.89 with US-trained model.

Single viable CD3+CD4+CD8-CD45RO+ cells were sorted as the memory CD4+ T cells. Losses at the gene ends were 7 bases for V and 5 bases for J; bases not matched to a gene: 10. This CDR3 region has 14 residues. Germline values: CDR1 MNHNS, CDR2 SASEGT. This clonotype was obtained from an adult in good health and CMV-seropositive. Source material: memory CD4+ T cells from blood. This chain uses TRBV6-1 with TRBJ2-7, with TRBD1 matching over 8 bases. The CDR3 is CASIPLTGDNEQYF. DNA of the CDR3: TGTGCCAGCATCCCTTTGACAGGGGACAACGAGCAGTACTTC.